A single sample is the source of the 27 T cell receptor beta chains below, sequenced in a study of cytomegalovirus exposure and HLA in healthy donors. 13 Jbeta primers and 60 Vbeta primers were used for the PCR. The data were produced by immunoSEQ multiplex PCR, yet TCRdb's version contains in-frame clones alone and is incomplete. Found here are around 50,000 clones; the top ten clones hold 9% to 15%. The sample consisted of PBMCs. The receptors were sampled from a woman aged 25 to 39 in good health and CMV-seropositive.

The V call is TRBV9, the J call TRBJ1-4, with D hard to call. The germline gives CDR1 SGDLS, CDR2 YYNGEE. This CDR3 has 13 amino acids. Trimming left V 4 bases short and J 5 bases short, with 9 bases between. The DNA for the CDR3 is TGTGCCAGCAGCCCATCCGGGAATGAAAAACTGTTTTTT. It yields the protein CASSPSGNEKLFF.

The chain has TRBV7-2 and TRBJ2-7, with TRBD2 as a possible D gene (5 bases). V shed 1 base and J shed 0 bases, with 10 bases lying between them. Per germline, CDR1 SGHTA and CDR2 FQGNSA. This CDR3 region has 15 residues. The CDR3 bases are TGTGCCAGCAGCTTAGTGGCGGGCAACTCCTACGAGCAGTACTTC. Encoded protein: CASSLVAGNSYEQYF.

The rearrangement uses TRBV18 and TRBJ1-1; TRBD1 might be the D (5 bases). The CDR3 loop spans 13 amino acids. Trimming took 6 bases from V and 11 from J, leaving 19 bases between them. Germline CDR1 is KGHSH and CDR2 is LQKENI. The CDR3 bases are TGTGCCAGCTCCGCGACAGCCACTGCGGAGGCTTTCTTT. Protein: CASSATATAEAFF.

This chain joins TRBV13 and TRBJ1-2; 7 bases fit TRBD1. This CDR3 has 13 residues. V dropped 5 bases and J dropped 7; count of bases not matched to a gene: 7. CDR1 is PRHDT, CDR2 FYEKMQ, per germline (reference sequence). CDR3 loop: CASSNRGRSGYTF. The CDR3 DNA sequence: TGTGCCAGCAGCAACAGGGGCCGTAGTGGCTACACCTTC. The full variable domain, completed using reference TRBV13 and TRBJ1-2, is AAGVIQSPRHLIKEKRETATLKCYPIPRHDTVYWYQQGPGQDPQFLISFYEKMQSDKGSIPDRFSAQQFSDYHSELNMSSLELGDSALYFCASSNRGRSGYTFGSGTRLTVV.

The J gene is TRBJ1-2, the V gene TRBV29-1; the match to TRBD1 covers 9 bases. Trimming at V came to 5 bases and at J to 8 bases, leaving 6 bases not matched to a gene. The CDR3 consists of 12 residues. Germline lookup yields CDR1 SQVTM and CDR2 ANQGSEA. The CDR3 is CSVSTGGRGYTF. CDR3 DNA sequence: TGCAGCGTTTCTACAGGGGGCAGGGGCTACACCTTC.

The chain recombines TRBV5-1 with TRBJ2-7; D possibly corresponds to TRBD2 (7 bases). Germline V gene sequence: CDR1 SGHRS, CDR2 YFSETQ. This CDR3 has 17 residues. Between the trimmed V and J ends, which lost 4 bases and 1 base, there was a span of 21 bases. In DNA form, the CDR3 reads TGCGCCAGCAGCCCGACCTTGGGGGGGCCGGGGTCCTACGAGCAGTACTTC. This gives the protein CASSPTLGGPGSYEQYF.

This rearrangement joins TRBV15 to TRBJ2-3; no clear D gene. V lost 5 bases and J 1 base, leaving 16 bases between the germline ends. CDR1 LNHNV and CDR2 YYDKDF come from the germline V gene (reference sequence). The CDR3 runs 16 residues. The chain's CDR3 is CATSPSPGQRTDTQYF. The DNA for the CDR3 is TGTGCCACCAGCCCCAGCCCAGGTCAACGCACAGATACGCAGTATTTT.

The rearrangement joins TRBV7-6 to TRBJ2-7, with 10 bases lining up with TRBD1. The CDR3 has 16 amino acids. Germline CDR1 and CDR2: SGHVS and FNYEAQ. Losses at the gene ends were 5 bases for V and 0 bases for J; bases not matched to a gene: 7. CDR3 loop: CASSPRDRGSSYEQYF. DNA of the CDR3: TGTGCCAGCAGCCCACGGGACAGGGGATCCTCCTACGAGCAGTACTTC.

The chain couples TRBV25-1 to TRBJ1-1, with unresolved D. The CDR3 has 14 residues. Germline-derived CDR1 and CDR2 are MGHDK and SYGVNS. V dropped 6 bases and J dropped 0 bases, with 11 bases sitting between them. CDR3 in DNA: TGTGCCAGCAGCGGGGAAAGCCTGAACACTGAAGCTTTCTTT. This codes for CASSGESLNTEAFF.

This chain joins TRBV14 and TRBJ2-5; no firm D call. With 3 bases removed from V and 3 bases from J, the gap between germline ends came to 2 bases. The CDR3 length is 11 residues. Germline V lookup: CDR1 SGHDN, CDR2 FVKESK. DNA of the CDR3: TGTGCCAGCAGCCACGAAGAGACCCAGTACTTC. Translating gives CASSHEETQYF.

The rearrangement uses TRBV9 and TRBJ1-4; D is unclear. V was shortened by 4 bases and J by 7 bases, with 14 bases between the two germline ends. There are 14 residues in the CDR3. Germline-derived CDR1 and CDR2 are SGDLS and YYNGEE. As DNA, the CDR3 is TGTGCCAGCAGCCCACTGGGAGGAACTGAAAAACTGTTTTTT. It yields the protein CASSPLGGTEKLFF.

This CDR3 reads CASSLQGGETWTGVDSPLHF. As DNA, the CDR3 is TGTGCCAGCAGCCTTCAAGGAGGTGAGACCTGGACCGGCGTTGATTCACCCCTCCACTTT. The genes are TRBV14 and TRBJ1-6; D is undetermined. Germline V lookup: CDR1 SGHDN, CDR2 FVKESK. Trimming left V 4 bases short and J 8 bases short, with 30 bases between. The CDR3 extends over 20 amino acids. The entire variable domain, with the rest obtained from reference TRBV14 and TRBJ1-6, is as follows: EAGVTQFPSHSVIEKGQTVTLRCDPISGHDNLYWYRRVMGKEIKFLLHFVKESKQDESGMPNNRFLAERTGGTYSTLKVQPAELEDSGVYFCASSLQGGETWTGVDSPLHFGNGTRLTVT.

The chain has TRBV15 and TRBJ2-7; 7 positions match TRBD2. CDR1 is LNHNV, CDR2 YYDKDF, per germline (reference sequence). J was trimmed by 6 bases and V by 1 base; bases with no gene match: 9. The CDR3 spans 15 residues. As DNA, the CDR3 is TGTGCCACCAGCAGAGGGGCTGTGACGGGGGGCGAGCAGTACTTC. Translating gives CATSRGAVTGGEQYF. Looking up the rest from reference TRBV15 and TRBJ2-7 gives the full variable domain: DAMVIQNPRYQVTQFGKPVTLSCSQTLNHNVMYWYQQKSSQAPKLLFHYYDKDFNNEADTPDNFQSRRPNTSFCFLDIRSPGLGDTAMYLCATSRGAVTGGEQYFGPGTRLTVT.

The chain is built from TRBV7-9 and TRBJ2-7, with TRBD2 as a possible D gene (6 bases). The V and J ends lost 5 bases and 4 bases respectively, with 12 bases between them. The CDR3 extends over 13 amino acids. Looked up from germline, CDR1 is SEHNR and CDR2 is FQNEAQ (reference sequence). Here the CDR3 reads CASSGAGRYEQYF. In DNA form, the CDR3 reads TGTGCCAGCAGCGGTGCAGGGAGGTACGAGCAGTACTTC.

The chain couples TRBV5-1 to TRBJ2-5; 9 bases are shared with TRBD2. The germline gives CDR1 SGHRS, CDR2 YFSETQ. J gave up 5 bases and V 5 bases, and 13 bases lay outside the gene matches. The CDR3 runs to 16 residues. CDR3 nucleotide sequence: TGCGCCAGCAGGAGGGGGTCGCGGGGGGGAATGGAGACCCAGTACTTC. This codes for CASRRGSRGGMETQYF.

V and J are TRBV6-1 and TRBJ2-6, with a possible D match to TRBD1 (5 bases). This CDR3 contains 18 residues. Trimming left V 1 base short and J 3 bases short, with 16 bases between. CDR1 and CDR2 (germline): MNHNS, SASEGT. This chain's CDR3 is CASSEGVSGSVGANVLTF. CDR3 nucleotides: TGTGCCAGCAGTGAAGGTGTCTCAGGGTCGGTTGGGGCCAACGTCCTGACTTTC.

The chain combines TRBV6-6 with TRBJ1-3; the D is unclear. Trimming cost V 8 bases and J 9 bases, with 20 bases left between them. Germline-derived CDR1 and CDR2 are MNHNY and SVGAGI (reference sequence). This CDR3 spans 14 amino acids. The CDR3 is CASRGREGRSTIYF. The CDR3 DNA reads TGTGCCAGCCGTGGACGGGAGGGAAGGTCCACCATATATTTT.

This chain uses TRBV7-3 with TRBJ2-1; TRBD2 is a possible D gene (6 bases). Trimming cost V 3 bases and J 0 bases, with 15 bases left between them. Germline CDR1 is SGHTA and CDR2 is FQGTGA. The CDR3 has 17 residues. CDR3 nucleotide sequence: TGTGCCAGCAGCTTGTTCGGCGGGGAAAGCTCCTACAATGAGCAGTTCTTC. Translated: CASSLFGGESSYNEQFF. Full variable domain (remainder filled in from reference TRBV7-3 and TRBJ2-1): GAGVSQTPSNKVTEKGKYVELRCDPISGHTALYWYRQSLGQGPEFLIYFQGTGAADDSGLPNDRFFAVRPEGSVSTLKIQRTERGDSAVYLCASSLFGGESSYNEQFFGPGTRLTVL.

About this clone itself: One end of the junction fails to match germline, which may point to a read error. The chain has TRBV7-2 and TRBJ2-5; unclear D gene. CDR1 is SGHTA and CDR2 is FQGNSA in the germline V gene. This CDR3 comprises 11 residues. In DNA form, the CDR3 reads TGTGCCAGAAGCTTAGAGGAGAACCAGTACTTC. Residues: CARSLEENQYF.

This sequence joins TRBV18 and TRBJ2-6, with D tentatively TRBD1 (6 bases). The V and J ends lost 3 bases and 0 bases respectively, with 12 bases between them. The CDR3 runs 17 residues. CDR1 is KGHSH and CDR2 is LQKENI in the germline V gene. CDR3 nucleotide sequence: TGTGCCAGCTCACCCCCGAAACAGGGCTCTGGGGCCAACGTCCTGACTTTC. Translated, it gives CASSPPKQGSGANVLTF.

The rearrangement links TRBV5-1 to TRBJ2-4, with TRBD1 as a possible D gene (6 bases). V gave up 3 bases and J gave up 6 bases, with 13 bases separating them. The germline V gene encodes CDR1 SGHRS and CDR2 YFSETQ. This CDR3 spans 14 amino acids. In nucleotides, the CDR3 is TGCGCCAGCAGCTCGACCAACAGGGCAAACATTCAGTACTTC. It specifies CASSSTNRANIQYF. Based on the CDR3 plus reference TRBV5-1 and TRBJ2-4, the full variable domain is KAGVTQTPRYLIKTRGQQVTLSCSPISGHRSVSWYQQTPGQGLQFLFEYFSETQRNKGNFPGRFSGRQFSNSRSEMNVSTLELGDSALYLCASSSTNRANIQYFGAGTRLSVL.

The V gene is TRBV27, the J gene TRBJ2-7; weak D call: TRBD1 (6 bases). Germline V lookup: CDR1 MNHEY, CDR2 SMNVEV (reference sequence). V was shortened by 2 bases and J by 6 bases, with 11 bases between the two germline ends. This CDR3 has 13 amino acids. CDR3 sequence reads: CASSLLGAREQYF. The CDR3, as DNA: TGTGCCAGCAGTTTACTGGGGGCCCGCGAGCAGTACTTC.

The gene calls are TRBV7-9 and TRBJ1-1; 7 nucleotides align to TRBD1. Germline CDR1 reads SEHNR; CDR2 reads FQNEAQ (reference sequence). The CDR3 is made up of 15 amino acids. Unmatched junction bases numbered 9, after V lost 3 bases and J lost 5 bases. CDR3 sequence: CASSLETGRVTEAFF. DNA for the CDR3: TGTGCCAGCAGCTTGGAGACAGGGCGGGTTACTGAAGCTTTCTTT.

The chain employs TRBV7-9 and TRBJ2-5; a weak D match, TRBD1 (5 bases). The CDR3 totals 14 residues. V lost 3 bases to trimming and J lost 4 bases, with 12 bases between them. Germline CDR1 is SEHNR and CDR2 is FQNEAQ (reference sequence). The CDR3 here is CASSFLQGAETQYF. For the CDR3, the DNA is TGTGCCAGCAGCTTTCTACAAGGGGCAGAGACCCAGTACTTC.

The chain uses TRBV14 and TRBJ1-6; 9 bases agree with TRBD1. With V trimmed by 0 bases and J by 9 bases, 9 bases remained unmatched. The CDR3 is 17 amino acids. CDR1 is SGHDN and CDR2 is FVKESK in the germline V gene. The CDR3, as DNA: TGTGCCAGCAGCCAAGATATTCGACAGGGGGGGGGTTCACCCCTCCACTTT. The encoded protein is CASSQDIRQGGGSPLHF.

This rearrangement joins TRBV7-6 to TRBJ1-1, with D uncertain. CDR1 and CDR2 from the germline V gene are SGHVS and FNYEAQ. Trimming left V 6 bases short and J 1 base short, with 9 bases between. This CDR3 region has 13 residues. CDR3 DNA sequence: TGTGCCAGCAGTCGGGGAAGGAACACTGAAGCTTTCTTT. Translated, it gives CASSRGRNTEAFF.

The CDR3 here is CASSLGWEPEAFF. The DNA of the CDR3 is TGTGCCAGCAGCCTTGGGTGGGAGCCTGAAGCTTTCTTT. This chain joins TRBV11-1 and TRBJ1-1, with no clear D. Germline V gene data show CDR1 as SGHAT and CDR2 as FQDESV (reference sequence). This CDR3 is 13 amino acids long. Trimming shortened V by 5 bases and J by 6 bases, and 13 bases separated the two germline ends.